This TCR beta chain was sequenced during a study of radiation and T cells in renal cell carcinoma (dated by TCRdb to the early 2020s). In the study overall: The samples were obtained from a clinical trial, where primary renal cell carcinomas were treated with 15 Gy stereotactic body radiation therapy and then removed by nephrectomy 4 weeks afterward. In total, some 50 samples, comprising around 26 tumors and approximately 27 peripheral blood samples, were subjected to TCR beta sequencing. A total of about 3.8 million unique CDR3 nucleotide sequences, encoding more than 2 million unique CDR3 amino acid sequences, were found across all 50 or so samples.

CDR1 is given as SGDLS and CDR2 as YYNGEE, both from the germline V gene. A distance of 6 bases separates the germline ends of V and J, which lose 4 bases and 2 bases respectively. From the cysteine through the phenylalanine, the CDR3 covers 13 amino acids. Left in the record is the CDR3 DNA by itself, 39 bases read in frame from the first base. What the research found in general, with its limitations: Blood repertoire dynamics were not followed beyond 4 weeks after treatment. Because pretreatment tumor biopsies were not available, the study could not determine whether clonotypes were already present within the tumor at baseline. In blood, the top tumor clonotypes increased from baseline to 2 weeks after radiation and then shrank by 4 weeks, which suggests a temporary expansion of tumor-resident clones. Effects of radiation dose or scheduling on the TCR repertoire could not be addressed with the single-armed trial design.

The immunoSEQ kit was used, according to the manufacturer's recommendations, to generate TCR beta libraries from genomic DNA. For library preparation, a first multiplex PCR was performed with proprietary primers, followed by a second PCR in which unique barcodes were added, and bead cleanups were performed after each round. A kit-provided positive control reaction and a negative control reaction were included in every sample batch. The final libraries underwent checking on an Agilent 4200 TapeStation D1000 ScreenTape, volumetric pooling, and quantification by qPCR. An Illumina NextSeq500 fitted with a MidOutput 150-cycle cartridge performed the sequencing, running 156 Read1 cycles and 15 Index1 cycles with the kit's custom primers. The pooled library was loaded at 0.8 to 1 pM with a roughly 20% PhiX control spike-in. In the authors' own workflow: Vendor-processed data were analyzed in R, and a clonotype was defined as all T cells sharing the same CDR3 nucleotide sequence. In the clone abundance analyses, frequencies in each sample were normalized to that sample's 10,000 most abundant clones. Public T cell clones, which averaged fewer than five per sample, were removed prior to analysis. Tumor-enriched clonotypes and baseline blood-enriched clonotypes were defined as those with an abundance difference of at least 32-fold between compartments. A beta-binomial differential abundance model was used to identify clonotypes that were expanded or contracted between blood time points. Similarity between tumor and blood repertoires was quantified using the Baroni-Urbani and Buser coefficient, and groups were compared with two-tailed Wilcoxon tests in R. The clones in this table, taken by TCRdb from immuneACCESS, are in-frame only. Not every clone is retained; where verified, under half of the shortfall comes from an unresolved V gene, and the cause of the rest is unknown. V and J calls and clone size are given by that table; D and trimming were obtained from the DNA. Within this sample are about 120,000 clones, with 70% to 90% of them counted one time only. About 1.9% of the sample belongs to the ten largest clones.

The sample's time point label is to be understood as: blood 2 weeks post-SBRT. The sample's treatment or condition label is to be understood as: 15 Gy SBRT to primary tumor, nephrectomy 4 weeks later. To track tumor-enriched clonotypes, serial peripheral blood was sampled from radiation-treated patients at baseline and at 2 weeks and 4 weeks after SBRT. Renal cell carcinoma with clear cell pathology was present in all patients. The QIAamp DNA Blood Mini Kit (Qiagen) was used to prepare genomic DNA for TCR sequencing. Samples were included in the analyses only if all quality control checks were passed. Worth noting for this clone: The antigen this receptor binds is unknown. Base qualities are not recorded, but no much larger clone differs from it by a single base.

The specimen was blood, collected from a patient whose treatment included radiotherapy and nephrectomy. Rearrangement joined TRBV9 to TRBJ2-2, with no confident D gene call. The TCR sequence derives from a woman aged 55-75 years with renal cell carcinoma. In nucleotides, the sequence is TGTGCCAGCAGCCCTCAAAACACCGGGGAGCTGTTTTTT. Translated, it gives CASSPQNTGELFF.